The next 26 T cell receptor beta chains were all read from a single sample in a study of patients and donors after allogeneic stem cell transplantation. A single record per CDR3 protein comes from TCRdb applying MiXCR to the RT-PCR reads. This sample has 400,000 to 450,000 distinct CDR3 sequences; 16% occur once, and the top ten carry around 6.8%. Sequencing used blood, either unsorted or a sorted T cell fraction (not recorded which). These receptors were taken from a human donor who was either an allogeneic HSCT recipient or a stem cell or donor lymphocyte infusion donor (not recorded which). It is not recorded whose cells these are; they may come from a transplant donor.

This clonotype was seen more than once but under ten times. This chain joins TRBV20-1 and TRBJ2-3; the match to TRBD2 covers 7 bases. Trimming removed 0 bases from V and 4 bases from J; junction bases left unmatched: 4. Germline CDR1 is DFQATT and CDR2 is SNEGSKA (reference sequence). This CDR3 spans 14 amino acids. In nucleotides, the CDR3 is TGCAGTGCTAGAGATAACGCGGGGGCAGATACGCAGTATTTT. It encodes CSARDNAGADTQYF.

This clonotype appeared a single time. V usage is TRBV6-2 or TRBV6-3 and J usage is TRBJ1-1; D uncertain. Looked up from germline, CDR1 is MNHEY and CDR2 is SVGEGT. This CDR3 has 14 amino acids. The germline V and J ends were trimmed by 2 bases and 0 bases, with 7 bases remaining between them. CDR3 sequence: CASSYNRVNTEAFF. In DNA form, the CDR3 reads TGTGCCAGCAGTTACAACAGAGTGAACACTGAAGCTTTCTTT.

This clonotype was seen only a few times. The V and J genes are TRBV20-1 and TRBJ1-1; D remains ambiguous. This CDR3 is 11 amino acids long. V lost 1 base and J 6 bases, leaving 6 bases between the germline ends. Germline values: CDR1 DFQATT, CDR2 SNEGSKA (reference sequence). Here the CDR3 DNA reads TGCAGTGCTAGAGTTGGAGCTGAAGCTTTCTTT. Translation: CSARVGAEAFF.

This clonotype was detected only a few times. The J gene is TRBJ2-1, the V gene TRBV24-1; 7 nucleotides match TRBD2. The V segment lost 1 base and the J segment 0 bases; nucleotides outside the gene matches: 5. Germline-derived CDR1 and CDR2 are KGHDR and SFDVKD. CDR3 length equals 17 residues. The CDR3 nucleotides are TGTGCCACCAGTGATTTAAAGTGGGAGGGCTCCTACAATGAGCAGTTCTTC. This codes for CATSDLKWEGSYNEQFF.

In this sample, this clonotype turned up many times. This chain joins TRBV24-1 and TRBJ2-1; possible D gene TRBD2, 5 bases. Germline values: CDR1 KGHDR, CDR2 SFDVKD. The CDR3 is 15 residues long. V lost 3 bases to trimming and J lost 6 bases, with 14 bases between them. CDR3 bases: TGTGCCACCAGTGATGGGCAAGGACTGCGCAATGAGCAGTTCTTC. This encodes CATSDGQGLRNEQFF.

The chain recombines TRBV9 with TRBJ2-7; 10 positions agree with TRBD1. V gave up 3 bases and J gave up 1 base; unmatched junction bases: 4. The length of the CDR3 is 15 residues. Per the germline V gene, CDR1 is SGDLS and CDR2 is YYNGEE. The CDR3 nucleotides read TGTGCCAGCAGCGGCAGGACAGGGGGTTCCTACGAGCAGTACTTC. Its translation is CASSGRTGGSYEQYF.

This clonotype was seen only a few times. This rearrangement joins TRBV12-3 or TRBV12-4 to TRBJ2-1; 14 bases line up with TRBD2. J lost 9 bases, V lost 6 bases, and 10 bases had no gene match. The CDR3 has 16 amino acids. CDR3 nucleotides: TGTGCCAGCAGACCGACTAGCGGGAGGGCCGGGGGTGAGCAGTTCTTC. It encodes CASRPTSGRAGGEQFF.

This chain joins TRBV20-1 and TRBJ1-1; D not certain. The germline V and J ends were trimmed by 4 bases and 0 bases, with 12 bases remaining between them. This CDR3 region has 14 residues. CDR1 is DFQATT, CDR2 SNEGSKA, per germline (reference sequence). The CDR3 DNA reads as TGCAGTGCTACTTGGACCGGCCTGAACACTGAAGCTTTCTTT. Translating it yields CSATWTGLNTEAFF.

This clonotype was picked up many times. The J gene is TRBJ2-2, the V gene TRBV5-1; 11 bases map to TRBD1. The J segment lost 5 bases and the V segment lost 4 bases, leaving 4 bases of the junction unmatched. This CDR3 spans 15 amino acids. Germline V CDR1 and CDR2: SGHRS, YFSETQ. The CDR3 nucleotides read TGCGCCAGCAGCCCTAGGGACAGGGGGACCGGGGAGCTGTTTTTT. Amino acid sequence: CASSPRDRGTGELFF.

The chain couples TRBV15 to TRBJ2-5, with TRBD2 identical over 10 bases. The CDR3 has 15 amino acids. V was pared by 7 bases and J by 2 bases, with 7 bases of the junction left unmatched. Germline V gene lookup returns CDR1 LNHNV and CDR2 YYDKDF (reference sequence). The CDR3 coding sequence is TGTGCCACCACCCGGACTAGCGGCTTTCAAGAGACCCAGTACTTC. Residues: CATTRTSGFQETQYF.

The J gene is TRBJ1-2, the V gene TRBV6-2 or TRBV6-3; D is unresolved. V lost 4 bases and J 3 bases, leaving 12 bases between the germline ends. This CDR3 has 14 amino acids. Germline V CDR1 and CDR2: MNHEY, SVGEGT. For the CDR3, the DNA is TGTGCCAGCAGTTTGAGCCGACCTTACTATGGCTACACCTTC. This sequence encodes CASSLSRPYYGYTF.

The sample holds a few counts of this clonotype. The CDR3 protein is CASSPRAAGSTDTQYF. CDR3 bases: TGTGCCAGCAGCCCAAGGGCGGCGGGAAGCACAGATACGCAGTATTTT. The V and J genes are TRBV12-3 or TRBV12-4 and TRBJ2-3; TRBD2 is a possible D gene (6 bases). CDR3 length equals 16 residues. V was trimmed by 6 bases and J by 0 bases, leaving 16 bases between them.

V is TRBV20-1 and J is TRBJ2-1, with D tentatively TRBD2 (6 bases). V was trimmed by 6 bases and J by 5 bases, leaving 17 bases between them. Germline-derived CDR1 and CDR2 are DFQATT and SNEGSKA (reference sequence). The CDR3 has 14 residues. In nucleotides, the CDR3 is TGCAGTGCCGACCGGGACTCGAAAAACAATGAGCAGTTCTTC. This sequence encodes CSADRDSKNNEQFF.

This clonotype was found a few times. V gene TRBV12-3 or TRBV12-4 combines with J gene TRBJ1-4, with 9 bases lining up with TRBD1. Trimming at V came to 6 bases and at J to 8 bases, leaving 7 bases not matched to a gene. This CDR3 spans 14 amino acids. The CDR3 nucleotides are TGTGCCAGCAGCCAGACAGGGGGACAGGAAAAACTGTTTTTT. Protein product: CASSQTGGQEKLFF.

V and J are TRBV20-1 and TRBJ2-5; 11 positions agree with TRBD2. The CDR3 is 16 amino acids. Germline assignment: CDR1 DFQATT and CDR2 SNEGSKA (reference sequence). J was trimmed by 4 bases and V by 2 bases; bases with no gene match: 9. CDR3 sequence reads: CSARRTTGTSGETQYF. The CDR3 bases are TGCAGTGCTAGACGGACAACCGGGACTAGCGGAGAGACCCAGTACTTC.

This clonotype was seen only a few times. The V call is TRBV7-3, the J call TRBJ2-7; D may be TRBD2 (6 bases). The CDR3 loop spans 12 amino acids. Germline CDR1 SGHTA, CDR2 FQGTGA. Between the trimmed V and J ends, which lost 6 bases and 4 bases, there was a span of 10 bases. CDR3 sequence reads: CASRLGGYEQYF. In nucleotides, the CDR3 is TGTGCCAGCAGGTTGGGGGGTTACGAGCAGTACTTC.

V gene TRBV29-1 combines with J gene TRBJ2-3; D is possibly TRBD2 (6 bases). The V gene lost 6 bases and the J gene lost 0 bases, with 16 bases spanning the gap. The CDR3 is 15 residues long. Per germline, CDR1 SQVTM and CDR2 ANQGSEA. The CDR3 DNA reads as TGCAGCGTGGGGCGGGGAGCCATAAGCACAGATACGCAGTATTTT. It specifies CSVGRGAISTDTQYF.

The chain is built from TRBV12-3 or TRBV12-4 and TRBJ1-1; D gene unclear. V was clipped by 3 bases and J by 11 bases, with 13 bases between them. The length of the CDR3 is 12 residues. The CDR3 spells CASSFGRPRAFF. In nucleotides, the CDR3 is TGTGCCAGCAGTTTCGGGAGGCCCCGGGCTTTCTTT.

A few counts support this clonotype. This sequence joins TRBV27 and TRBJ2-5; D uncertain. The CDR3 consists of 13 residues. V lost 2 bases and J 3 bases, leaving 7 bases between the germline ends. Germline V gene sequence: CDR1 MNHEY, CDR2 SMNVEV (reference sequence). The CDR3 coding sequence is TGTGCCAGCAGTTTAGAATCAAAAGAGACCCAGTACTTC. It is translated as CASSLESKETQYF.

This clonotype was counted many times. Its ends do not fully match the called genes, so a read error is possible. The J gene is TRBJ1-2, the V gene TRBV5-1, with 7 bases that match TRBD1. The CDR3 length is 13 residues. Per germline, CDR1 SGHRS and CDR2 YFSETQ. The CDR3 region is CASSDDRVYGYTF. CDR3 in DNA: TGTGCCAGCAGCGACGACAGGGTCTATGGCTACACCTTC.

This chain uses TRBV20-1 with TRBJ2-3, with 10 bases that match TRBD2. Germline V gene data show CDR1 as DFQATT and CDR2 as SNEGSKA (reference sequence). The trim removed 0 bases at V and 4 bases at J, leaving 25 bases unmatched. This CDR3 has 22 amino acids. The CDR3 DNA reads TGCAGTGCTAGAGATCCGGTGAAAATCCTAGCGGGAGTTACGAGCCGGGCAGATACGCAGTATTTT. This codes for CSARDPVKILAGVTSRADTQYF.

This CDR3 is CASSDASGASYNEQFF. Here the CDR3 DNA reads TGTGCCAGCAGTGATGCGTCTGGGGCCTCCTACAATGAGCAGTTCTTC. The chain has TRBV6-2 or TRBV6-3 and TRBJ2-1, with D perhaps matching TRBD1 (5 bases). Trimming took off 5 bases at V and 0 bases at J, with 14 bases between the two ends. The CDR3 runs 16 residues. Germline V lookup: CDR1 MNHEY, CDR2 SVGEGT.

This clonotype was seen a handful of times. V gene TRBV20-1 combines with J gene TRBJ2-3, with unresolved D. Germline V lookup: CDR1 DFQATT, CDR2 SNEGSKA (reference sequence). Trimming pared 5 bases from V and 1 base from J, leaving 16 bases between. CDR3 length: 15 amino acids. This chain's CDR3 is CSAPLTLPRTDTQYF. For the CDR3, the DNA is TGCAGTGCTCCGCTTACATTACCCCGCACAGATACGCAGTATTTT.

The chain combines TRBV7-3 with TRBJ2-3; TRBD2 agrees at 13 bases. This CDR3 spans 22 amino acids. CDR1 is SGHTA and CDR2 is FQGTGA in the germline V gene. With V trimmed by 0 bases and J by 7 bases, 22 bases remained unmatched. The CDR3 region has the DNA TGTGCCAGCAGCTTAACCCGCCCCTTAATACTAGCGGGAGGGCCGGGTGACCATACGCAGTATTTT. Protein product: CASSLTRPLILAGGPGDHTQYF.

V gene TRBV20-1 combines with J gene TRBJ1-2; D is unclear. Trimming removed 0 bases at V and 0 bases at J, with 11 bases between. Germline CDR1 and CDR2: DFQATT and SNEGSKA (reference sequence). CDR3 length: 15 amino acids. The chain's CDR3 is CSARDLVGTNYGYTF. In DNA, the CDR3 is TGCAGTGCTAGAGATCTTGTAGGGACTAACTATGGCTACACCTTC.

This clonotype was seen repeatedly, ten times or more. J is TRBJ2-7 and V is TRBV29-1; no reliable D call. Per the germline V gene, CDR1 is SQVTM and CDR2 is ANQGSEA. The V end was cut by 6 bases, the J end by 0 bases, with 18 bases between. The CDR3 totals 15 residues. The CDR3 DNA reads as TGCAGCGTAGCCTATTGGACCTCTTACTCCTACGAGCAGTACTTC. Its translation: CSVAYWTSYSYEQYF.